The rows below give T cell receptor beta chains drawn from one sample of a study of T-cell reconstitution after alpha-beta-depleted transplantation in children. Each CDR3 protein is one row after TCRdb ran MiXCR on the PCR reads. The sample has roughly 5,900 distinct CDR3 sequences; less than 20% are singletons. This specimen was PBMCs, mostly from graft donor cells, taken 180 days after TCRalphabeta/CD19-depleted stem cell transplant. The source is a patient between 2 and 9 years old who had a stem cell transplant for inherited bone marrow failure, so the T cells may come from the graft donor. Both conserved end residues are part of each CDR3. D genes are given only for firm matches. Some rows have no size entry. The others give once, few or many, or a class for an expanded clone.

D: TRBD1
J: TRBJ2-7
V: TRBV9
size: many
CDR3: CASSPRQGANEQYF
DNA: TGTGCCAGCAGCCCCCGACAGGGGGCGAACGAGCAGTACTTC

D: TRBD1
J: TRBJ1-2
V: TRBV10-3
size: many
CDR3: CATNRQGSYGYTF
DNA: TGTGCCACTAACAGACAGGGGTCCTATGGCTACACCTTC

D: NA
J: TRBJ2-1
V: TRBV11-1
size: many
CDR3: CASSRRPSVTIIEWDYNEQFF
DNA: TGTGCCAGCAGCCGGAGACCTAGCGTAACAATCATAGAATGGGATTACAATGAGCAGTTCTTC

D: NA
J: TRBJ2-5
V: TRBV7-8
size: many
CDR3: CASSSPGIQETQYF
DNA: TGTGCCAGCAGCTCGCCAGGGATACAAGAGACCCAGTACTTC

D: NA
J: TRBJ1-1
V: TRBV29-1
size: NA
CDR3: CSVEGRNTEAFF
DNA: TGCAGCGTTGAGGGCAGGAACACTGAAGCTTTCTTT

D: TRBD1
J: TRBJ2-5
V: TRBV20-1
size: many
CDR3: CSAETGGVGWQETQYF
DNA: TGCAGTGCAGAAACAGGGGGCGTGGGGTGGCAAGAGACCCAGTACTTC

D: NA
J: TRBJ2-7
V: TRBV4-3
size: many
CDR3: CASSAIGPGTYEQYF
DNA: TGCGCCAGCAGCGCCATAGGTCCCGGGACCTACGAGCAGTACTTC

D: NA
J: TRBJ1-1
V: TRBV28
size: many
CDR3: CASSSWRSDTEAFF
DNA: TGTGCCAGCAGCTCTTGGAGGTCGGACACTGAAGCTTTCTTT

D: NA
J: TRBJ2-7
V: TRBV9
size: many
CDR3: CASSEGAGLIYEQYF
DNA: TGTGCCAGCAGCGAGGGGGCGGGATTGATCTACGAGCAGTACTTC

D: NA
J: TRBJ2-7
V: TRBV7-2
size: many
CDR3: CASSLAGGRQYF
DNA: TGTGCCAGCAGCTTAGCGGGGGGACGGCAGTACTTC

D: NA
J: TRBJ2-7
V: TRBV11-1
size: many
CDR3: CASSLLLADYEQYF
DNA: TGTGCCAGCAGCTTGCTATTGGCAGATTACGAGCAGTACTTC

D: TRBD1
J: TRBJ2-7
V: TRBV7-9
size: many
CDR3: CASSPRGQGSYEQYF
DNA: TGTGCCAGCAGCCCCAGGGGACAGGGGTCCTACGAGCAGTACTTC

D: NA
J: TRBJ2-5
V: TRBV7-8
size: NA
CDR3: CASSFLPDRETQYF
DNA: TGTGCCAGCAGCTTTCTCCCTGATCGAGAGACCCAGTACTTC

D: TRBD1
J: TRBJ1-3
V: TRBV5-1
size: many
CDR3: CASSLQGTGNTIYF
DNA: TGCGCCAGCAGCTTACAGGGGACGGGAAACACCATATATTTT

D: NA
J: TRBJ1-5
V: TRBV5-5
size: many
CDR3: CASSLVSGLGQPQHF
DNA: TGTGCCAGCAGCTTGGTATCAGGCCTGGGTCAGCCCCAGCATTTT

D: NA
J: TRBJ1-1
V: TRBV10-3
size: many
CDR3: CAISESQSVAEAFF
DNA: TGTGCCATCAGTGAGTCACAGTCTGTAGCTGAAGCTTTCTTT

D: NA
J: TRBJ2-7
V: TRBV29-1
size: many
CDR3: CSVEERFTYEQYF
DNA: TGCAGCGTTGAAGAACGGTTTACCTACGAGCAGTACTTC

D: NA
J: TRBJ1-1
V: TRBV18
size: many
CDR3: CASSPPTGGGVNTEAFF
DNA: TGTGCCAGCTCACCCCCCACCGGGGGAGGGGTGAACACTGAAGCTTTCTTT

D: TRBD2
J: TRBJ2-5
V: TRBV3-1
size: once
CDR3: CASSHLSGGQETQYF
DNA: TGTGCCAGCAGCCATCTTAGCGGGGGGCAAGAGACCCAGTACTTC

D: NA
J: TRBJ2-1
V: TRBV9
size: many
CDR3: CASSPRVNNEQFF
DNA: TGTGCCAGCAGCCCCCGTGTGAACAATGAGCAGTTCTTC

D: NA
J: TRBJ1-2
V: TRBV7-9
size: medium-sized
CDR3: CASSLGNYGYTF
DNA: TGTGCCAGCAGCTTGGGGAACTATGGCTACACCTTC

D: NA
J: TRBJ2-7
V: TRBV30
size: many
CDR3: CAWGIYEQYF
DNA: TGTGCCTGGGGGATATACGAGCAGTACTTC

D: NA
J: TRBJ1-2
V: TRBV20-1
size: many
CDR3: CSASAPHPNYGYTF
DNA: TGCAGTGCTTCGGCCCCACATCCCAACTATGGCTACACCTTC

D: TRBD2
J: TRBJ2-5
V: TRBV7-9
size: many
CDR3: CASSGPTSGSGETQYF
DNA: TGTGCCAGCAGCGGCCCGACTAGCGGGAGTGGAGAGACCCAGTACTTC

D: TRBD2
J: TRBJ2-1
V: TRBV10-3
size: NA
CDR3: CAMGPGLPGGTNEQFF
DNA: TGTGCCATGGGCCCTGGGCTACCGGGAGGGACTAATGAGCAGTTCTTC

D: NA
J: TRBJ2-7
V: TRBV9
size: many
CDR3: CASSVDASWYEQYF
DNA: TGTGCCAGCAGCGTAGATGCTAGCTGGTACGAGCAGTACTTC

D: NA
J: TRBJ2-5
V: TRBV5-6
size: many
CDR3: CASSLGQETQYF
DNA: TGTGCCAGCAGCTTGGGGCAAGAGACCCAGTACTTC

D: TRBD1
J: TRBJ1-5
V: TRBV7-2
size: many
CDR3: CASSFDRGPRPQHF
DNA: TGTGCCAGCAGCTTCGACAGGGGGCCGCGGCCCCAGCATTTT

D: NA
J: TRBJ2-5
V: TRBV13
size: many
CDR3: CASSLLYETQYF
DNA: TGTGCCAGCAGCCTACTTTACGAGACCCAGTACTTC

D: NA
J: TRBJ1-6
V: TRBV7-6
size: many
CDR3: CASSPTEGHNSPLHF
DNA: TGTGCCAGCAGCCCCACCGAGGGTCATAATTCACCCCTCCACTTT

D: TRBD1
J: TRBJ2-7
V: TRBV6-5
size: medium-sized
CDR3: CASSYSTPAGGKDEQYF
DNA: TGTGCCAGCAGTTACTCGACCCCCGCAGGGGGCAAGGACGAGCAGTACTTC

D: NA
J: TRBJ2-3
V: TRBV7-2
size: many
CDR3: CASSLEGTSYPDTQYF
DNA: TGTGCCAGCAGCTTAGAGGGCACCTCTTATCCAGATACGCAGTATTTT

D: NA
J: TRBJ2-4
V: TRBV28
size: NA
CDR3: CASSLLGGIKNIQYF
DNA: TGTGCCAGCAGTTTATTAGGCGGGATCAAAAACATTCAGTACTTC

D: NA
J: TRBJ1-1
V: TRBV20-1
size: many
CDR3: CSARATREAFF
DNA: TGCAGTGCTAGGGCTACTCGGGAAGCTTTCTTT

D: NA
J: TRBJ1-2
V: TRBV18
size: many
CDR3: CASSPNAGSGYTF
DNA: TGTGCCAGCTCACCAAACGCGGGGTCTGGCTACACCTTC

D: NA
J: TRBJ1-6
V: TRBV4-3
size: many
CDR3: CASSLGWGRAPLHF
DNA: TGCGCCAGCAGCTTAGGCTGGGGGCGGGCACCCCTCCACTTT

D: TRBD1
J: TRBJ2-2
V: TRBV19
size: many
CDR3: CASGGVGRGPVDTGELFF
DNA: TGTGCCAGTGGAGGGGTTGGCAGGGGGCCTGTGGACACCGGGGAGCTGTTTTTT

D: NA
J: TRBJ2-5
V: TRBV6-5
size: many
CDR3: CASSQTPGYQYF
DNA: TGTGCCAGCAGCCAGACCCCCGGGTACCAGTACTTC

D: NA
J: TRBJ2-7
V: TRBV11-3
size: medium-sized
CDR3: CASSLGGPYEQYF
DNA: TGTGCCAGCAGCTTAGGGGGGCCCTACGAGCAGTACTTC

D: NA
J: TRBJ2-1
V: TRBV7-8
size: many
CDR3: CASSIRPRTTLNEQFF
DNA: TGTGCCAGCAGCATTCGGCCGAGGACTACTCTGAATGAGCAGTTCTTC

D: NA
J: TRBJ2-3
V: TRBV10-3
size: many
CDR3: CAISPPQGREDTQYF
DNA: TGTGCCATCAGTCCTCCTCAGGGGCGCGAAGATACGCAGTATTTT

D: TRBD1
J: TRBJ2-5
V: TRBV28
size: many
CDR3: CASSLPGTGRKETQYF
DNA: TGTGCCAGCAGTTTGCCCGGGACAGGGAGAAAAGAGACCCAGTACTTC

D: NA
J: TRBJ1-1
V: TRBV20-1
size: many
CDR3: CSASGRVGAFF
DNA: TGCAGTGCTAGCGGCCGTGTCGGAGCTTTCTTT

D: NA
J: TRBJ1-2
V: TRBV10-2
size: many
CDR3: CASSRQAYGYTF
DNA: TGCGCCAGCAGCCGACAGGCCTATGGCTACACCTTC

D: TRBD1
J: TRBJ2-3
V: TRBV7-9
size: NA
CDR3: CASSAGTVSDTQYF
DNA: TGTGCCAGCAGCGCCGGGACAGTTTCTGATACGCAGTATTTT

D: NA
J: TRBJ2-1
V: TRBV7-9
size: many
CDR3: CASSPRASRRGQFF
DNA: TGTGCCAGCAGCCCTCGAGCTAGCCGGCGGGGGCAGTTCTTC

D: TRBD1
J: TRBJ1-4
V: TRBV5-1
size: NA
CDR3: CASSLDRGQEKLFF
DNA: TGCGCCAGCAGCCTGGACAGGGGGCAGGAAAAACTGTTTTTT

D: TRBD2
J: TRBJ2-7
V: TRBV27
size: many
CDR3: CASSPRTSGRRPEQYF
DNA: TGTGCCAGCAGTCCCCGGACTAGCGGGAGGAGGCCCGAGCAGTACTTC

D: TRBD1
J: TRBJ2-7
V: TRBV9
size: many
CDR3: CASSPHRGQGYEQYF
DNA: TGTGCCAGCAGCCCTCACAGGGGGCAAGGGTACGAGCAGTACTTC

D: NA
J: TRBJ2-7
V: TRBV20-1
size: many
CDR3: CSTRGSGPGRESLGEQYF
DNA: TGCAGTACTCGGGGTTCGGGGCCTGGGCGGGAATCTCTCGGCGAGCAGTACTTC

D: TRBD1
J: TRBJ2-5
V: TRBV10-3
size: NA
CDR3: CAISESTDREETQYF
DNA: TGTGCCATCAGTGAGTCAACAGACAGGGAAGAGACCCAGTACTTC

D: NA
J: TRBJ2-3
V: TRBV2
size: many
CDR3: CASSEGSGITDTQYF
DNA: TGTGCCAGCAGTGAAGGTTCCGGGATTACAGATACGCAGTATTTT

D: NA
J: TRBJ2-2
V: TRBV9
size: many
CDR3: CASSFTGTLTNTGELFF
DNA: TGTGCCAGCAGCTTTACCGGGACTCTAACGAACACCGGGGAGCTGTTTTTT

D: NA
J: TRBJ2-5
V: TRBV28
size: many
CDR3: CASSLMEGPETQYF
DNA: TGTGCCAGCAGTTTAATGGAAGGGCCAGAGACCCAGTACTTC

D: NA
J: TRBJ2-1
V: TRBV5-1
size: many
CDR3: CASSFPGHEQFF
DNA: TGCGCCAGCAGCTTTCCGGGGCATGAGCAGTTCTTC

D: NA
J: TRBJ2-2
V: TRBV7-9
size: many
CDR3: CASSSDSTGELFF
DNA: TGTGCCAGCAGCTCGGACAGTACCGGGGAGCTGTTTTTT

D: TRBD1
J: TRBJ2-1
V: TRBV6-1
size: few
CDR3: CASSTLRGQAYNEQFF
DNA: TGTGCCAGCAGTACCCTAAGGGGACAGGCCTACAATGAGCAGTTCTTC

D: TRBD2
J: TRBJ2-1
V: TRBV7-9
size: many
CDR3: CASTLAVAGHNEQFF
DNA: TGTGCCAGCACGTTGGCGGTAGCGGGCCACAATGAGCAGTTCTTC

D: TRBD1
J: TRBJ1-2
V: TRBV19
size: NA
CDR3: CASSIEAGQRRGYTF
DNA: TGTGCCAGTAGTATAGAGGCGGGACAGAGACGGGGCTACACCTTC